This is a list of T cell receptor beta chains from one sample in a study of PD-1 blockade in classical Hodgkin lymphoma. Assay: immunoSEQ multiplex PCR; the TCRdb copy retains only in-frame clones and omits some. The table includes 9,500 to 15,000 clones, roughly 84% detected once. Sequenced here: CD4+ T cells from blood, sampled at baseline. The receptor source for this set is a human donor with classical Hodgkin lymphoma. Both conserved end residues are part of each CDR3. A D gene is named only where the DNA matches it firmly. Expanded clones get a size class; other rows say once, few or many, or leave the size out.

>-|TRBV2|-|11|TRBJ2-1
TGTGCCAGCAGTGGATACAATGAGCAGTTCTTC
CASSGYNEQFF
>-|TRBV28|TRBD1|14|TRBJ1-2
TGTGCCAGCAGTTCCCCAGACAGGGCGCAGGGCTACACCTTC
CASSSPDRAQGYTF
>-|TRBV5-1|-|15|TRBJ2-7
TGCGCCAGCAGCCAAGATCAGGGCGGATCCTACGAGCAGTACTTC
CASSQDQGGSYEQYF
>-|TRBV6-5|TRBD2|14|TRBJ2-5
TGTGCCAGCAGTTACCCCGGACTAGACGGGACCCAGTACTTC
CASSYPGLDGTQYF
>-|TRBV19|-|14|TRBJ2-2
TGTGCCAGTAGATATAACCTTCCGGCGGAGGAGCTGTTTTTT
CASRYNLPAEELFF
>-|TRBV9|-|15|TRBJ2-5
TGTGCCAGCAGCGTAGGTAACGGGGTGGGAGAGACCCAGTACTTC
CASSVGNGVGETQYF
>-|TRBV5-8|TRBD1|16|TRBJ2-4
TGTGCCAGCAGCTTTGTTATGACAGGGATAGGGAACATTCAGTACTTC
CASSFVMTGIGNIQYF
>-|TRBV5-8|-|14|TRBJ2-3
TGTGCCAGCAGCCAAGGACTCAGCACAGATACGCAGTATTTT
CASSQGLSTDTQYF
>-|TRBV10-3|-|15|TRBJ2-2
TGTGCCATCAAAGAGGGACACCCAAACACCGGGGAGCTGTTTTTT
CAIKEGHPNTGELFF
>medium-sized|TRBV5-1|-|15|TRBJ2-7
TGCGCCAGCAGCTTTGGTCGGGGGGACACCTACGAGCAGTACTTC
CASSFGRGDTYEQYF
>once|TRBV4-1|-|16|TRBJ2-1
TGCGCCAGCAGCCAAGATCCTGGAGGGGGAGGCAATGAGCAGTTCTTC
CASSQDPGGGGNEQFF
>-|TRBV5-1|TRBD1|14|TRBJ2-7
TGCGCCAGCAGCTTGGCGGGACAGGGGGACGAGCAGTACTTC
CASSLAGQGDEQYF